This T cell receptor (beta chain) derives from a study of blood T cell repertoires in COVID-19. Study information: Samples came from the United States, Italy and Spain, spanning acute and convalescent COVID-19. PBMCs, B-cell-depleted T cells, or T cells were the source of the cDNA or gDNA that made up the material.

In the original processing: Amplification with reference gene primers provided the estimates of nucleated cell counts. Assay: immunoSEQ multiplex PCR; the TCRdb copy retains only in-frame clones and omits some. V, J and clone size are taken as reported in that table, and D and trimming were inferred from the DNA itself. The sample has about 140,000 clones, around 85% seen once. CDR1 and CDR2 from the germline V gene are ENHRY and SYGVKD. V was cut by 5 bases and J by 3 bases, with 17 bases left in between. The CDR3 has 16 amino acids. This sequence was found in a man aged 50-60 years with acute or convalescent COVID-19. The chain is built from TRBV10-3 and TRBJ2-4, with D perhaps matching TRBD1 (7 bases). The sample consisted of peripheral blood. CDR3 in amino acids: CAISSDNRGGKNIQYF. DNA of the CDR3: TGTGCCATCAGTTCAGACAACAGGGGAGGCAAAAACATTCAGTACTTC.